The 13 T cell receptor beta chains below were found in one sample sequenced in a study of T cell changes during pregnancy in multiple sclerosis. This table comes from immunoSEQ multiplex PCR, and its TCRdb copy is limited to in-frame clones, with some not included. The data show more than 65,000 clones, roughly nine tenths seen once. The sample here was peripheral blood, taken in the first trimester of pregnancy. These receptor sequences come from a female donor with multiple sclerosis, enrolled in a pregnancy study.

This chain uses TRBV18 with TRBJ2-7; tentatively, D is TRBD1 (5 bases). Germline V gives CDR1 KGHSH, CDR2 LQKENI. Trimming stripped 8 bases from V and 2 bases from J, with 16 bases between. This CDR3 contains 14 residues. CDR3 DNA: TGTGCCAGCGGACCCCCGGCAGGGACCTACGAGCAGTACTTC. This codes for CASGPPAGTYEQYF. Full variable domain (remainder filled in from reference TRBV18 and TRBJ2-7): NAGVMQNPRHLVRRRGQEARLRCSPMKGHSHVYWYRQLPEEGLKFMVYLQKENIIDESGMPKERFSAEFPKEGPSILRIQQVVRGDSAAYFCASGPPAGTYEQYFGPGTRLTVT.

This clone was detected only once. The chain has TRBV11-3 and TRBJ1-3; tentatively, D is TRBD1 (6 bases). This CDR3 is 14 amino acids long. Germline CDR1 reads SGHNT; CDR2 reads YENEEA. V lost 2 bases and J lost 5, with 10 bases in between. This CDR3 reads CASSLKGVRNTIYF. Written as DNA, the CDR3 is TGTGCCAGCAGCTTAAAGGGGGTAAGAAACACCATATATTTT.

This chain's CDR3 is CASSLVQTGAHEQYF. The CDR3 DNA is TGCGCCAGCAGCTTGGTCCAAACAGGGGCCCACGAGCAGTACTTC. The chain links TRBV5-1 to TRBJ2-7; 7 bases align to TRBD1. CDR3 length equals 15 residues. Germline lookup yields CDR1 SGHRS and CDR2 YFSETQ. V shed 0 bases, J shed 5 bases, and the junction held 8 bases outside the gene matches.

For this clone: At one end the junction does not follow the germline gene, possibly because of a read error. The genes are TRBV7-7 and TRBJ2-2, with D perhaps matching TRBD2 (7 bases). This CDR3 has 15 amino acids. Germline CDR1 reads SSHAT; CDR2 reads FNYEAQ (reference sequence). This CDR3 reads CASTLGGGRTGELFF. Written as DNA, the CDR3 is TGTGCTAGCACCTTGGGAGGGGGAAGGACCGGGGAGCTGTTTTTT.

The chain carries TRBV7-8 and TRBJ2-3; 12 nucleotides align to TRBD1. Trimming at V came to 11 bases and at J to 6 bases, leaving 9 bases not matched to a gene. This CDR3 region has 14 residues. The V gene's germline CDR1 is SGHVS and CDR2 FQNEAQ. The CDR3, as DNA: TGTGCCTCCCGGGGACAGGGGGCTGGTGATACGCAGTATTTT. Protein: CASRGQGAGDTQYF. The variable domain in full, completed from reference TRBV7-8 and TRBJ2-3, reads GAGVSQSPRYKVAKRGQDVALRCDPISGHVSLFWYQQALGQGPEFLTYFQNEAQLDKSGLPSDRFFAERPEGSVSTLKIQRTQQEDSAVYLCASRGQGAGDTQYFGPGTRLTVL.

The V call is TRBV29-1, the J call TRBJ1-1; D call uncertain. The CDR3 has 12 residues. Germline CDR1 SQVTM, CDR2 ANQGSEA. V was trimmed by 4 bases and J by 0 bases, leaving 6 bases between them. For the CDR3, the DNA is TGCAGCGTTGCCGCGATGAACACTGAAGCTTTCTTT. This translates into CSVAAMNTEAFF. Full variable domain (remainder filled in from reference TRBV29-1 and TRBJ1-1): SAVISQKPSRDICQRGTSLTIQCQVDSQVTMMFWYRQQPGQSLTLIATANQGSEATYESGFVIDKFPISRPNLTFSTLTVSNMSPEDSSIYLCSVAAMNTEAFFGQGTRLTVV.

The CDR3 sequence is CASSVGAGGLGEQFF. The DNA for the CDR3 is TGTGCCAGCAGTGTTGGAGCGGGAGGCCTGGGGGAGCAGTTCTTC. The V gene is TRBV2, the J gene TRBJ2-1, with 9 bases identical to TRBD2. V dropped 4 bases and J dropped 10; count of bases not matched to a gene: 11. From germline, CDR1 is SNHLY and CDR2 FYNNEI. CDR3 length: 15 amino acids.

The CDR3 here is CAINQGMTEAFF. CDR3 DNA sequence: TGTGCCATCAATCAGGGGATGACTGAAGCTTTCTTT. J is TRBJ1-1 and V is TRBV10-3; TRBD1 is a possible D gene (6 bases). The V end was cut by 7 bases, the J end by 5 bases, with 11 bases between. Germline V gene sequence: CDR1 ENHRY, CDR2 SYGVKD. The CDR3 has 12 residues.

The rearrangement links TRBV7-2 to TRBJ2-1, with 10 bases aligning to TRBD2. Trimming cost V 5 bases and J 2 bases; bases outside gene matches: 6. Per the germline V gene, CDR1 is SGHTA and CDR2 is FQGNSA. The CDR3 length is 16 residues. For the CDR3, the DNA is TGTGCCAGCAGCAAAGCTCTAGCGGGGGCCTACAATGAGCAGTTCTTC. Protein product: CASSKALAGAYNEQFF.

This chain links TRBV9 with TRBJ1-1; D is ambiguous. The germline V gene has CDR1 SGDLS and CDR2 YYNGEE. CDR3 size: 13 residues. Trimming removed 4 bases from V and 1 base from J, with 8 bases in between. Here the CDR3 DNA reads TGTGCCAGCAGCTCTATCACGAACACTGAAGCTTTCTTT. Protein: CASSSITNTEAFF.

The V and J genes are TRBV7-2 and TRBJ1-2; 8 positions match TRBD1. CDR1 and CDR2 from the germline V gene are SGHTA and FQGNSA. J was trimmed by 10 bases and V by 3 bases; bases with no gene match: 7. The CDR3 spans 13 residues. CDR3 sequence reads: CASSFKRTGIYTF. CDR3 DNA: TGTGCCAGCAGCTTCAAAAGGACAGGGATCTACACCTTC.

This sequence joins TRBV6-5 and TRBJ2-2; 9 bases line up with TRBD1. The CDR3 covers 16 residues. Germline V gene sequence: CDR1 MNHEY, CDR2 SVGAGI. Germline trimming cut 3 bases from V and 2 bases from J; bases unmatched to any gene: 4. CDR3 bases: TGTGCCAGCAGTTATCCGGGACAGGGCAACACCGGGGAGCTGTTTTTT. This sequence encodes CASSYPGQGNTGELFF.

The rearrangement joins TRBV5-5 to TRBJ1-6; the D gene is possibly TRBD1 (6 bases). The CDR3 contains 14 residues. Germline V gene sequence: CDR1 SGHKS, CDR2 YYEKEE (reference sequence). Trimming left V 0 bases short and J 10 bases short, with 11 bases between. CDR3 loop: CASSLDRVRSPLHF. CDR3 in DNA: TGTGCCAGCAGCTTGGACAGGGTGCGATCACCCCTCCACTTT. The entire variable domain, with the rest obtained from reference TRBV5-5 and TRBJ1-6, is as follows: DAGVTQSPTHLIKTRGQQVTLRCSPISGHKSVSWYQQVLGQGPQFIFQYYEKEERGRGNFPDRFSARQFPNYSSELNVNALLLGDSALYLCASSLDRVRSPLHFGNGTRLTVT.